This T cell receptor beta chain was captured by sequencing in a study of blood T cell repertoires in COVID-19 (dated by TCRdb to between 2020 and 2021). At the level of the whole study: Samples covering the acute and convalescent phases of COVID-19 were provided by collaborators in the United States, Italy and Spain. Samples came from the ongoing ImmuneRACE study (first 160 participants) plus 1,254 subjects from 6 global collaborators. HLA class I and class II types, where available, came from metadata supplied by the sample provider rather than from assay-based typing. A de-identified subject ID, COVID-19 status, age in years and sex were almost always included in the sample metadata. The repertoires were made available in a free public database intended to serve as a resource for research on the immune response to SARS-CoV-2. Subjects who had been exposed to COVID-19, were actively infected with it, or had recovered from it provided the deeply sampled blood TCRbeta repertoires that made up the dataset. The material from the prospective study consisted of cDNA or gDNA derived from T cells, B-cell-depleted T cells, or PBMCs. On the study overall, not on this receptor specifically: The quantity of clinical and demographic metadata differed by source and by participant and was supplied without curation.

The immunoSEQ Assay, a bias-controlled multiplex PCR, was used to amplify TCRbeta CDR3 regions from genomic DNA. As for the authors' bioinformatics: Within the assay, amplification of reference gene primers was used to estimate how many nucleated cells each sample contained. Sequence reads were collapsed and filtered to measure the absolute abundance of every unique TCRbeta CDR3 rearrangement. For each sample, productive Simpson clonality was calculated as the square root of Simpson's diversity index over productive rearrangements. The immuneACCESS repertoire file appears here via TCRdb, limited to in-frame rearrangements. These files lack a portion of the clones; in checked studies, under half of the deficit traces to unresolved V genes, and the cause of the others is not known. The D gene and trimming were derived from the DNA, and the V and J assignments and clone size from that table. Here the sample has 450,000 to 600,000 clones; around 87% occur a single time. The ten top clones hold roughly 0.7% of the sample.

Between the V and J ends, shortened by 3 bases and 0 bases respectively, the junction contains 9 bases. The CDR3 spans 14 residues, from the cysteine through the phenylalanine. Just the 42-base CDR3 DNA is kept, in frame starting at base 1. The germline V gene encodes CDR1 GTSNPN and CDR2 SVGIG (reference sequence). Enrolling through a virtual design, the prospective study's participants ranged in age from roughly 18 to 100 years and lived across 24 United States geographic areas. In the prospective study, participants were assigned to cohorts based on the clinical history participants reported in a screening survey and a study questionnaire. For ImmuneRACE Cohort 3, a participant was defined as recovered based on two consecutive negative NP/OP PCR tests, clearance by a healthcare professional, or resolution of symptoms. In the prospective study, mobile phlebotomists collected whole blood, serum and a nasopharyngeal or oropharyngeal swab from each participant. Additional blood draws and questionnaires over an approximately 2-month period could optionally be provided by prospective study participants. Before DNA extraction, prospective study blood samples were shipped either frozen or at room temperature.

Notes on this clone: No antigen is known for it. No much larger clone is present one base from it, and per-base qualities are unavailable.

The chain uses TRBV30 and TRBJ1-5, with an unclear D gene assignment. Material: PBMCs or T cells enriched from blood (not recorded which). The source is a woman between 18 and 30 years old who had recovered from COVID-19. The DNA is TGTGCCTGGAGCCCAGAATATAGCAATCAGCCCCAGCATTTT. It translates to CAWSPEYSNQPQHF. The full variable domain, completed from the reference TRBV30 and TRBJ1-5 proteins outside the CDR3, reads SQTIHQWPATLVQPVGSPLSLECTVEGTSNPNLYWYRQAAGRGLQLLFYSVGIGQISSEVPQNLSASRPQDRQFILSSKKLLLSDSGFYLCAWSPEYSNQPQHFGDGTRLSIL.